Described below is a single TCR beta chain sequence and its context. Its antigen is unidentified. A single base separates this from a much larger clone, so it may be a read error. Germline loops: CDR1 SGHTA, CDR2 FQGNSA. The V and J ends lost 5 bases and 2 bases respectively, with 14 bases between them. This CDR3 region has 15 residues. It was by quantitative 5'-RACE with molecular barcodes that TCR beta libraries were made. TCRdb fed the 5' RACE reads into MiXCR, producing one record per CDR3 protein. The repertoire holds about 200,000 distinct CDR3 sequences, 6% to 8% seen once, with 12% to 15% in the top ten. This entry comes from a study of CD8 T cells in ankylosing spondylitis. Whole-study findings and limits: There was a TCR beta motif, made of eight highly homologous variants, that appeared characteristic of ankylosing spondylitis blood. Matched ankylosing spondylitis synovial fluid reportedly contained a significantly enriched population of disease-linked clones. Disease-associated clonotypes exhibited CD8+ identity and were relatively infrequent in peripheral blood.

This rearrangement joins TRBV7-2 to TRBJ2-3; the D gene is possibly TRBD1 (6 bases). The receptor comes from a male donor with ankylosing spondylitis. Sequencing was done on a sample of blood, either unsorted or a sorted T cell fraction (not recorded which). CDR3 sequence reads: CASSPGAGITDTQYF. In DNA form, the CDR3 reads TGTGCCAGCAGCCCAGGGGCCGGGATCACAGATACGCAGTATTTT. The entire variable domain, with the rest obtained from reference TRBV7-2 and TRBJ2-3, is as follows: GAGVSQSPSNKVTEKGKDVELRCDPISGHTALYWYRQSLGQGLEFLIYFQGNSAPDKSGLPSDRFSAERTGGSVSTLTIQRTQQEDSAVYLCASSPGAGITDTQYFGPGTRLTVL.